This T cell receptor beta chain was profiled in a study of T cell responses to AZD1222 COVID-19 vaccine. Study background: Second-dose groups at about 4 or about 12 weeks were pooled.

CDR1 SNHLY and CDR2 FYNNEI come from the germline V gene. Trimming pared 6 bases from V and 0 bases from J, leaving 6 bases between. This CDR3 is 14 amino acids long. The repertoire was sequenced with immunoSEQ multiplex PCR; TCRdb's copy has only in-frame clones and lacks some. The sample lists tens of thousands of clones, about nine tenths seen once, with 20% to 30% in the top ten. Whole-study results and caveats: CD4 TCRs linked to vaccination spanned spike, dominating at 160-218 and 743-854. Repertoire sampling happened only post peak T cell response. Unmutated variant regions reportedly attract nearly half of all spike-specific TCRs.

This clone was picked up many times. As yet, its antigen is unknown. This TCR came from an adult in good health. The rearrangement links TRBV2 to TRBJ2-6; D is ambiguous. Material: peripheral blood, obtained on day 0 of AZD1222 vaccination. CDR3 in DNA: TGTGCCAGCAGAAAGAGCTCTGGGGCCAACGTCCTGACTTTC. As protein: CASRKSSGANVLTF.